The clone carrying this TCR beta chain was detected a few times. Its antigen remains unknown. Researchers isolated at least 7 million PBMCs per sample. The data belong to a study of blood T cells in healthy people across ages. Whole-study findings and limits: Those diversity estimates obtained from one million T cells were thought to be underestimates.

The V and J ends lost 4 bases and 4 bases respectively, with 10 bases between them. The CDR3 length is 13 residues. Germline V gene sequence: CDR1 ENHRY, CDR2 SYGVKD. Alongside a J-beta primer mix, a sample-barcoded 5' primer served in a second PCR lasting about 7 to 11 cycles. All samples yielded 3 million or more CDR3-containing paired-end reads. TCRdb fed the 5' RACE reads into MiXCR, producing one record per CDR3 protein. The profile shows around 1,500,000 distinct CDR3 sequences, 42% of them singletons. The sample consisted of blood. This receptor was taken from a woman aged 18 to 35 in good health. The gene calls are TRBV10-3 and TRBJ2-5; D is ambiguous. This CDR3 is CAISAGSPETQYF. DNA for the CDR3: TGTGCCATCAGTGCAGGCTCCCCAGAGACCCAGTACTTC.